This T cell receptor (beta chain) appears in the sequencing data of a study of technical replicates of blood from several donors. TCRdb keeps only in-frame clones here, not all; method: immunoSEQ multiplex PCR. This sample carries 60,000 to 90,000 clones, roughly 96% of them seen once, and the ten largest clones take 0.22%. This clone was recorded only once. The CDR3 runs 15 residues. Trimming left V 5 bases short and J 5 bases short, with 18 bases between. Germline V lookup: CDR1 SGHTA, CDR2 FQGNSA. This clonotype was obtained from a human donor in good health. Sequencing was done on a sample of T cells isolated from PBMCs. The chain links TRBV7-2 to TRBJ1-2; possibly TRBD1 for D (6 bases). The CDR3 nucleotides read TGTGCCAGCAGCCGTCCCGGGGCCAGGGGTTATGGCTACACCTTC. Translated: CASSRPGARGYGYTF.